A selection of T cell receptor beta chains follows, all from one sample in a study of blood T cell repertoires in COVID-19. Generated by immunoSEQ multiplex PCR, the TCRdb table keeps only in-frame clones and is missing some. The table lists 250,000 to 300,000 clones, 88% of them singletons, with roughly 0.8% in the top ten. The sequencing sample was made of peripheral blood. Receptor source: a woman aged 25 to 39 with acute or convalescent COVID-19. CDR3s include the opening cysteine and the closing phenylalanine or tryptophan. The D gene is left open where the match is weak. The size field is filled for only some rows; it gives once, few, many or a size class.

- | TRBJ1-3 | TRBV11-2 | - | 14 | CASSLGGSGNTIYF | TGTGCCAGCAGCTTGGGGGGCTCTGGAAACACCATATATTTT
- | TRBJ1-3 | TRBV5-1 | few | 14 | CASRQGNTGNTIYF | TGCGCCAGCAGACAGGGTAATACTGGAAACACCATATATTTT
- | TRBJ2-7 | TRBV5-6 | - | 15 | CASSLFDRETYEQYF | TGTGCCAGCAGCTTGTTCGACAGAGAAACCTACGAGCAGTACTTC
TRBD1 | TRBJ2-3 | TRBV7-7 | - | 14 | CASSLDRGTDTQYF | TGTGCCAGCAGCCTGGACAGGGGCACAGATACGCAGTATTTT
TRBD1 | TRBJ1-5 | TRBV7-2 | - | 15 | CASSLQGAQNQPQHF | TGTGCCAGCAGCTTACAGGGGGCGCAGAATCAGCCCCAGCATTTT
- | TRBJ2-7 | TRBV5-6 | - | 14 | CASSLVQGVYEQYF | TGTGCCAGCAGCTTGGTACAGGGAGTCTACGAGCAGTACTTC
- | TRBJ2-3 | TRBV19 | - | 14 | CASSIGEWTDTQYF | TGTGCCAGTAGTATAGGGGAGTGGACAGATACGCAGTATTTT
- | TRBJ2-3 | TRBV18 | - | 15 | CASSPVGGSTDTQYF | TGTGCCAGCTCACCAGTGGGAGGAAGCACAGATACGCAGTATTTT
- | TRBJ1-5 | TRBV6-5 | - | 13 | CATKQGFNQPQHF | TGTGCCACCAAACAGGGTTTCAATCAGCCCCAGCATTTT
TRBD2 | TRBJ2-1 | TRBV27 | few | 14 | CASEGLAGGNEQFF | TGTGCCAGCGAGGGACTAGCGGGGGGCAATGAGCAGTTCTTC
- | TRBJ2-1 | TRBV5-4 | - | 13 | CASDSWGYNEQFF | TGTGCCAGCGACAGCTGGGGTTACAATGAGCAGTTCTTC
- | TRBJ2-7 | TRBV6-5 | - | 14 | CVSTPYQGGNEQYF | TGTGTCAGCACCCCATATCAAGGCGGGAACGAGCAGTACTTC
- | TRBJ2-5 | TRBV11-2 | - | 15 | CASSSGTQSQETQYF | TGTGCCAGCAGCTCCGGGACACAATCCCAAGAGACCCAGTACTTC
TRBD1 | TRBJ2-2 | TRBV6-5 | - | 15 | CASSGDRVNTGELFF | TGTGCCAGCAGCGGTGACAGGGTAAACACCGGGGAGCTGTTTTTT
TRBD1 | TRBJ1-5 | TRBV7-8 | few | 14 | CASSLNPGQGPQHF | TGTGCCAGCAGCTTGAATCCGGGACAGGGACCCCAGCATTTT
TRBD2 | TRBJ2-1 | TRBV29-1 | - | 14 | CSVGLAGPGNEQFF | TGCAGCGTTGGACTAGCGGGACCAGGAAATGAGCAGTTCTTC
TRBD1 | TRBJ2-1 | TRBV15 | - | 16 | CATSRGGQGSYNEQFF | TGTGCCACCAGCAGAGGGGGACAGGGCTCCTACAATGAGCAGTTCTTC
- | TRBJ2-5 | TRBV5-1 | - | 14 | CASSLSQAQETQYF | TGCGCCAGCAGCTTGAGTCAGGCACAAGAGACCCAGTACTTC
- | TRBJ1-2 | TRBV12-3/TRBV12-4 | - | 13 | CASSLEQIYGYTF | TGTGCCAGCAGTTTAGAGCAAATCTATGGCTACACCTTC
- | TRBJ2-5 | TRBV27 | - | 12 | CASSSDQETQYF | TGTGCCAGCAGTTCGGACCAAGAGACCCAGTACTTC
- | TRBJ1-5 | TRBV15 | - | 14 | CATSRSGVGQPQHF | TGTGCCACCAGCAGATCAGGGGTAGGTCAGCCCCAGCATTTT
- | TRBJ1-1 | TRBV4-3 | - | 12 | CASSSRNTEAFF | TGCGCCAGCAGCTCTAGGAACACTGAAGCTTTCTTT
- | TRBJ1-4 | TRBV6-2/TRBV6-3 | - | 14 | CASSKQATNEKLFF | TGTGCCAGCAGTAAACAAGCAACTAATGAAAAACTGTTTTTT
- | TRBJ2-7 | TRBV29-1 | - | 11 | CSVENGYEQYF | TGCAGCGTTGAAAACGGCTACGAGCAGTACTTC
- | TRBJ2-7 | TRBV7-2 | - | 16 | CASSLVATGSSYEQYF | TGTGCCAGCAGCTTAGTTGCGACGGGAAGCTCCTACGAGCAGTACTTC
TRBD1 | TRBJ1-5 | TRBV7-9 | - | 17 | CASSPGGGQGVSQPQHF | TGTGCCAGCAGCCCCGGGGGGGGGCAGGGGGTGTCTCAGCCCCAGCATTTT
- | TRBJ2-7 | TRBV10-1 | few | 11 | CASSVNYEQYF | TGCGCCAGCAGTGTTAACTACGAGCAGTACTTC
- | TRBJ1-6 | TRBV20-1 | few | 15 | CSASTRSSYNSPLHF | TGCAGTGCTAGTACCAGAAGCTCCTATAATTCACCCCTCCACTTT
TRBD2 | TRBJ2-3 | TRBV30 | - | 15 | CAYGTSGRVTDTQYF | TGTGCCTACGGGACTAGCGGGAGGGTGACAGATACGCAGTATTTT
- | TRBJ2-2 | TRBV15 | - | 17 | CATSRDQGFIGRGELFF | TGTGCCACCAGCAGAGATCAGGGGTTTATCGGTCGTGGGGAGCTGTTTTTT
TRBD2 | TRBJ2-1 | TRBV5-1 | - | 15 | CASSLALAGVNEQFF | TGCGCCAGCAGCTTGGCCCTAGCGGGAGTCAATGAGCAGTTCTTC
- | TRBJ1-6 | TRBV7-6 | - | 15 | CASSPTGTYNSPLHF | TGTGCCAGCAGCCCAACCGGGACATATAATTCACCCCTCCACTTT